This T cell receptor (beta chain) stems from a study of T cell clones after liver transplantation. Study information: Liver transplant recipients had immunosuppression withdrawal attempted within 2 years.

The CDR3 is made up of 14 amino acids. The repertoire was sequenced with immunoSEQ multiplex PCR; TCRdb's copy has only in-frame clones and lacks some. This repertoire shows about 120,000 clones, 90% found once; its top ten account for around 0.86%. The genes are TRBV21-1 and TRBJ2-2; TRBD2, the table's D call, lacks a check against the DNA. TRBV21-1 is described as a pseudogene. The source is a human patient who received a liver transplant. Some of the T cells might come from the graft donor. The source material was CD4+ T cells from blood, sampled 12 months after liver transplant. CDR3 sequence reads: CASAVLGDTGELFF. The CDR3 DNA follows: TGTGCCAGCGCGGTACTAGGAGACACCGGGGAGCTGTTTTTT.